This entry concerns a single T cell receptor (beta chain). No antigen is known for it. One end of the junction is discordant with germline, which a read error may explain. Germline lookup yields CDR1 KGHSH and CDR2 LQKENI. The length of the CDR3 is 14 residues. The sample belongs to a study of shared clonotypes between healthy human individuals. Study-wide results and limits: Clonotypes shared by all four sorted-subset donors had higher generation probabilities than non-shared clonotypes.

Execution of the assay was at deep level. TCRdb's table, derived via immunoSEQ multiplex PCR, lists solely in-frame clones and lacks some. Among around 1.4 million clones listed, about 98.5% were seen once. The clonotype originates from a man aged 25-40 years in good health. Sequencing was performed on naive CD4+ T cells sorted from blood. Regarding subset: CD45RA+ positively selected. This chain connects TRBV18 to TRBJ1-1, with a possible D match to TRBD1 (5 bases). Here the CDR3 DNA reads TGTGCCAGCTCACCAGGGGCCGGGAACGCTGAAGCTTTCTTT. As protein: CASSPGAGNAEAFF. Using reference TRBV18 and TRBJ1-1 for the parts outside the CDR3, the full variable domain is NAGVMQNPRHLVRRRGQEARLRCSPMKGHSHVYWYRQLPEEGLKFMVYLQKENIIDESGMPKERFSAEFPKEGPSILRIQQVVRGDSAAYFCASSPGAGNAEAFFGQGTRLTVV.